This TCR beta chain was found in a study of cytomegalovirus exposure and HLA in healthy donors. Regarding the study as a whole: The study put 150 to 200 TCR beta chains on its list as cytomegalovirus-associated. Differences between HLA loci emerged in a later analysis of TCR association rates, with DRB1 most and HLA-C fewest. As a later analysis showed, a missense DCLRE1C variant was linked to trimming of TCR beta V- and J-genes.

Vbeta (60) and Jbeta (13) primers were used in the PCR. Some clones are missing from TCRdb's copy, which holds only in-frame ones; the method was immunoSEQ multiplex PCR. The sample carries approximately 90,000 clones, 76% recorded once. The sample holds one count of this clone. The antigen is not known. Donors sampled were nominally healthy, though unrecorded immune exposures were likely. Germline-derived CDR1 and CDR2 are SGHRS and YFSETQ. This CDR3 contains 15 residues. V was cut by 4 bases and J by 3 bases, with 16 bases left in between. The V call is TRBV5-1, the J call TRBJ2-5; perhaps TRBD1 as D (6 bases). This sequence originates from a male donor in good health and CMV-seronegative. Sample: PBMCs. The chain's CDR3 is CASSLKEQGEETQYF. Written as DNA, the CDR3 is TGCGCCAGCAGCCTCAAAGAACAGGGAGAAGAGACCCAGTACTTC.